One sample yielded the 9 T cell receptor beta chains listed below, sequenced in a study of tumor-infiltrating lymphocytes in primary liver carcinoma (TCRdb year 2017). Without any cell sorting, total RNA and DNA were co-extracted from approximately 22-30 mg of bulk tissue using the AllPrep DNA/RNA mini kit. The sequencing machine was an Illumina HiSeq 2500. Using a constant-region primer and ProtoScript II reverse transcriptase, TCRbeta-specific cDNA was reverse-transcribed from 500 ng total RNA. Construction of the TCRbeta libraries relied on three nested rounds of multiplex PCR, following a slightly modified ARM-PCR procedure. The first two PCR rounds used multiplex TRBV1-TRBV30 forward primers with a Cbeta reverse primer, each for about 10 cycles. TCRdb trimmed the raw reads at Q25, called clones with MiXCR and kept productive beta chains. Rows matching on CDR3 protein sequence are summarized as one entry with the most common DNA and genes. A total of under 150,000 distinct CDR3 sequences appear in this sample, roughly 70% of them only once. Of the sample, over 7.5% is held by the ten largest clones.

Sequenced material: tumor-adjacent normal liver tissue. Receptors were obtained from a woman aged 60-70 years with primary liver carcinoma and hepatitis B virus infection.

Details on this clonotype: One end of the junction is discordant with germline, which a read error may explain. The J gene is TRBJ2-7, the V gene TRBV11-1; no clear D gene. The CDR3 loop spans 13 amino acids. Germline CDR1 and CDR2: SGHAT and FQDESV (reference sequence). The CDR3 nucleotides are TGTGACAGCAGCTTAGCTGAGGCGGACGGGCAGTACTTC. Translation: CDSSLAEADGQYF.

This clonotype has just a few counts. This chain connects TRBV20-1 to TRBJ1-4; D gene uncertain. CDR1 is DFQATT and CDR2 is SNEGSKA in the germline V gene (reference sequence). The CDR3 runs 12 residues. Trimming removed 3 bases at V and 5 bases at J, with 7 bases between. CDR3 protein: CSASPENEKLFF. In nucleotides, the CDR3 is TGCAGTGCTAGCCCGGAGAATGAAAAACTGTTTTTT.

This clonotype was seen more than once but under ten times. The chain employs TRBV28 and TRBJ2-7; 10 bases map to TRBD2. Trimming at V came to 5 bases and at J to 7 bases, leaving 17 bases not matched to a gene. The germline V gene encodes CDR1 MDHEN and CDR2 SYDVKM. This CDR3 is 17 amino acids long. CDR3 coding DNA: TGTGCCAGCAGTGCGTTGAAGGGACTAGCGATCTACAATGAGCAGTACTTC. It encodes CASSALKGLAIYNEQYF.

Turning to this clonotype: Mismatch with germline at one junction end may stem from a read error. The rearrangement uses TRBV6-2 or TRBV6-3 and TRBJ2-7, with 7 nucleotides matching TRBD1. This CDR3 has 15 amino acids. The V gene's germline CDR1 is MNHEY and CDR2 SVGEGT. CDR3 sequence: CASSYHRQGANKQYF. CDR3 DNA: TGTGCCAGTAGTTACCACCGACAGGGAGCCAACAAGCAGTACTTC.

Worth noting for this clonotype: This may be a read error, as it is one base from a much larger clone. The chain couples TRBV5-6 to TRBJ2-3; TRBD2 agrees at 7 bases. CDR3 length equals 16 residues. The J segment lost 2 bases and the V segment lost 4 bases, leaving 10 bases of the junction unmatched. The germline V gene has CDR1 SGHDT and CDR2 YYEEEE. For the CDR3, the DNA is TGTGCCAGCAGCCTTAGGACTAGATGGACCACAGATACGCAGTATTTT. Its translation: CASSLRTRWTTDTQYF.

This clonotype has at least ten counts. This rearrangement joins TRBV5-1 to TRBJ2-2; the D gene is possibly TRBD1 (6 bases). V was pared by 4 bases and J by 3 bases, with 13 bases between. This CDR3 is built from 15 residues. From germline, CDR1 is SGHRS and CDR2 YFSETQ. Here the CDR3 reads CASSEETGYTGELFF. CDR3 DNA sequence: TGCGCCAGCAGCGAAGAGACAGGCTACACCGGGGAGCTGTTTTTT.

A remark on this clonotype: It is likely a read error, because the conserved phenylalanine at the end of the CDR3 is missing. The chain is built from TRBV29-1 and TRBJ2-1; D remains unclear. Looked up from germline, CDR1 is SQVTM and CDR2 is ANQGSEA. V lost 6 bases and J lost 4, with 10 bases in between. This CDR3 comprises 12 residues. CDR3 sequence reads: CSVQDSYNEQFL. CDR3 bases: TGCAGCGTACAAGACTCATACAATGAGCAGTTCCTC.

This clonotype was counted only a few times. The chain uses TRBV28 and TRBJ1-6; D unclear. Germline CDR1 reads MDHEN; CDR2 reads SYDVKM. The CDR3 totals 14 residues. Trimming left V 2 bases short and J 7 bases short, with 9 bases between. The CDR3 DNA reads TGTGCCAGCAGTTTAAGGCTGGGAAATTCACCCCTCCACTTT. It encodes CASSLRLGNSPLHF.

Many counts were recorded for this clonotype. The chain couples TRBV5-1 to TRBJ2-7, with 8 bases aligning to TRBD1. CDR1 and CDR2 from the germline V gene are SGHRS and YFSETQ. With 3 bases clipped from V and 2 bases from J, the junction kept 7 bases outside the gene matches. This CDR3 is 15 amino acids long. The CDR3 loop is CASSSPRDRTYEQYF. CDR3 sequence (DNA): TGCGCCAGCAGCTCACCCCGGGACAGGACCTACGAGCAGTACTTC.